A single sample is the source of the 13 T cell receptor beta chains below, sequenced in a study of T cell responses to AZD1222 COVID-19 vaccine. Sequencing used immunoSEQ multiplex PCR; TCRdb keeps in-frame clones, though not all of them. The sample lists 150,000 to 200,000 clones, approximately 90% seen once, with approximately 4.8% in the top ten. This specimen consisted of peripheral blood, obtained on day 0 of AZD1222 vaccination. These receptors originate from an adult in good health.

The V call is TRBV13, the J call TRBJ2-4; 8 bases are shared with TRBD2. The V and J ends lost 1 base and 16 bases, in that order; junction bases with no gene match: 6. The germline CDR1 and CDR2 sequences are PRHDT and FYEKMQ (reference sequence). The CDR3 has 12 residues. The CDR3 DNA reads as TGTGCCAGCAGCTTAGCAGCGGGAGAAAAATACTTC. It codes for CASSLAAGEKYF.

This clone was seen a handful of times. The chain is built from TRBV18 and TRBJ1-2, with D uncertain. The CDR3 is 14 amino acids. Looked up from germline, CDR1 is KGHSH and CDR2 is LQKENI. V dropped 3 bases and J dropped 1 base, with 9 bases sitting between them. The chain's CDR3 is CASSPWTLNYGYTF. CDR3 coding DNA: TGTGCCAGCTCACCGTGGACTCTTAACTATGGCTACACCTTC.

The V call is TRBV25-1, the J call TRBJ1-1, with 10 bases aligning to TRBD1. V lost 4 bases to trimming and J lost 5 bases; unmatched junction nucleotides: 4. The germline gives CDR1 MGHDK, CDR2 SYGVNS. This CDR3 is 14 amino acids long. This chain's CDR3 is CASSATGGFTEAFF. In DNA form, the CDR3 reads TGTGCCAGCAGTGCGACAGGGGGCTTTACTGAAGCTTTCTTT.

The V gene is TRBV7-2, the J gene TRBJ1-3, with 8 positions matching TRBD1. V shed 2 bases, J shed 0 bases, and the junction held 6 bases outside the gene matches. The CDR3 runs to 17 residues. Germline V CDR1 and CDR2: SGHTA, FQGNSA. The chain's CDR3 is CASSLQVGTGSGNTIYF. CDR3 DNA sequence: TGTGCCAGCAGCTTACAGGTTGGGACAGGCTCTGGAAACACCATATATTTT. Combining the CDR3 with reference TRBV7-2 and TRBJ1-3 gives the whole variable domain GAGVSQSPSNKVTEKGKDVELRCDPISGHTALYWYRQSLGQGLEFLIYFQGNSAPDKSGLPSDRFSAERTGGSVSTLTIQRTQQEDSAVYLCASSLQVGTGSGNTIYFGEGSWLTVV.

The rearrangement links TRBV7-2 to TRBJ1-5; 9 nucleotides agree with TRBD1. Germline lookup yields CDR1 SGHTA and CDR2 FQGNSA. With V trimmed by 5 bases and J by 7 bases, 3 bases remained unmatched. The CDR3 sequence is 13 residues long. CDR3 sequence reads: CASSTTGGQPQHF. CDR3 DNA sequence: TGTGCCAGCAGCACGACAGGGGGACAGCCCCAGCATTTT.

The V and J genes are TRBV5-4 and TRBJ2-7; the D gene could be TRBD1 or TRBD2 (5 bases each). This CDR3 region has 16 residues. Deletions cut 3 bases from V and 3 bases from J, with 19 bases between. The germline V gene has CDR1 SGHNT and CDR2 YYREEE (reference sequence). The CDR3 here is CASSSRDGTPRYEQYF. The DNA of the CDR3 is TGTGCCAGCAGCTCCCGGGACGGGACCCCCCGCTACGAGCAGTACTTC.

The V call is TRBV6-2 or TRBV6-3, the J call TRBJ1-2, with 7 bases aligning to TRBD1. The trim removed 2 bases at V and 4 bases at J, leaving 10 bases unmatched. Germline CDR1 and CDR2: MNHEY and SVGEGT. The length of the CDR3 is 16 residues. CDR3 loop: CASSYPDREDSYGYTF. The CDR3 nucleotides are TGTGCCAGCAGTTACCCCGACAGGGAGGATAGCTATGGCTACACCTTC.

This clone was counted between two and nine times. The J gene is TRBJ2-7, the V gene TRBV28, with TRBD2 matching 11 bases. With 7 bases clipped from V and 3 bases from J, the junction kept 11 bases outside the gene matches. The CDR3 length is 16 residues. Germline lookup yields CDR1 MDHEN and CDR2 SYDVKM. In nucleotides, the CDR3 is TGTGCCAGCAACGCGGCGGCTAGCGGGGGGATCTACGAGCAGTACTTC. The encoded protein is CASNAAASGGIYEQYF.

For the CDR3, the DNA is TGTGCTAGTGGTTCCATCACAGGGTTCAATCAGCCCCAGCATTTT. Protein product: CASGSITGFNQPQHF. The rearrangement links TRBV12-5 to TRBJ1-5; maybe TRBD1 (6 bases). This CDR3 has 15 residues. CDR1 LGHNT and CDR2 FRNRAP come from the germline V gene. Between the trimmed V and J ends, which lost 4 bases and 3 bases, there was a span of 13 bases.

The chain links TRBV3-1 (or the pseudogene TRBV3-2) to TRBJ2-1; 7 bases are a match to TRBD2. The CDR3 consists of 16 residues. Looked up from germline, CDR1 is LGHDT and CDR2 is YNNKEL (reference sequence). V lost 4 bases and J lost 3; bases outside the gene matches: 9. The CDR3 sequence is CASSLRPLADYNEQFF. In nucleotides, the CDR3 is TGTGCCAGCAGCCTCCGCCCCCTAGCGGACTACAATGAGCAGTTCTTC.

The chain employs TRBV25-1 and TRBJ2-6; no clear D. V dropped 0 bases and J dropped 1 base, with 1 base sitting between them. CDR3 length: 14 amino acids. The germline CDR1 and CDR2 sequences are MGHDK and SYGVNS. Here the CDR3 DNA reads TGTGCCAGCAGTGAATATTCTGGGGCCAACGTCCTGACTTTC. Translating it yields CASSEYSGANVLTF. The full variable domain, its missing parts supplied by reference TRBV25-1 and TRBJ2-6, is EADIYQTPRYLVIGTGKKITLECSQTMGHDKMYWYQQDPGMELHLIHYSYGVNSTEKGDLSSESTVSRIRTEHFPLTLESARPSHTSQYLCASSEYSGANVLTFGAGSRLTVL.

This chain connects TRBV9 to TRBJ2-5; maybe TRBD2 (6 bases). Germline lookup yields CDR1 SGDLS and CDR2 YYNGEE. Trimming shortened V by 3 bases and J by 5 bases, and 17 bases separated the two germline ends. CDR3 length: 15 residues. The CDR3 region is CASSGGTGVLETQYF. The DNA for the CDR3 is TGTGCCAGCAGCGGGGGGACTGGGGTGTTGGAGACCCAGTACTTC. The variable domain in full, completed from reference TRBV9 and TRBJ2-5, reads DSGVTQTPKHLITATGQRVTLRCSPRSGDLSVYWYQQSLDQGLQFLIQYYNGEERAKGNILERFSAQQFPDLHSELNLSSLELGDSALYFCASSGGTGVLETQYFGPGTRLLVL.

The rearrangement links TRBV9 to TRBJ2-3; D might be TRBD1 (6 bases). Per germline, CDR1 SGDLS and CDR2 YYNGEE. V gave up 4 bases and J gave up 7 bases, with 22 bases separating them. The CDR3 runs 16 residues. Here the CDR3 reads CASSRYTSGALHTQYF. Written as DNA, the CDR3 is TGTGCCAGCAGCAGATACACGTCAGGGGCCCTACATACGCAGTATTTT. The variable domain in full, with the rest retrieved from reference TRBV9 and TRBJ2-3, is DSGVTQTPKHLITATGQRVTLRCSPRSGDLSVYWYQQSLDQGLQFLIQYYNGEERAKGNILERFSAQQFPDLHSELNLSSLELGDSALYFCASSRYTSGALHTQYFGPGTRLTVL.